The next 17 T cell receptor beta chains were all read from a single sample in a study of cytomegalovirus exposure and HLA in healthy donors. The PCR ran on 60 Vbeta and 13 Jbeta primers. Data came from immunoSEQ multiplex PCR; TCRdb stores just in-frame clones and leaves some out. The sample includes 140,000 to 150,000 clones, over 60% of them seen just once. The sequencing input was PBMCs. These receptors all stem from a woman aged 60 to 75 in good health and CMV-seronegative.

This clone was seen only a few times. V usage is TRBV28 and J usage is TRBJ1-2; TRBD1 is a possible D gene (5 bases). Trimming left V 3 bases short and J 4 bases short, with 15 bases between. Germline assignment: CDR1 MDHEN and CDR2 SYDVKM. The CDR3 runs to 15 residues. CDR3 bases: TGTGCCAGCAGTTTTGGGCAGGGATTAGTCTATGGCTACACCTTC. Translated: CASSFGQGLVYGYTF.

The chain recombines TRBV2 with TRBJ2-3, with D perhaps TRBD2 (5 bases). CDR3 length: 15 residues. The V end lost 5 bases, the J end lost 5 bases, and 17 bases lay between the germline ends. Germline V gene lookup returns CDR1 SNHLY and CDR2 FYNNEI. CDR3 bases: TGTGCCAGCAGTCCCCCTCTGGGAGTTGTAGATACGCAGTATTTT. Translation: CASSPPLGVVDTQYF.

This clone was observed a single time. The V and J genes are TRBV28 and TRBJ2-5; 7 positions agree with TRBD2. J was trimmed by 2 bases and V by 6 bases; bases with no gene match: 3. The V gene's germline CDR1 is MDHEN and CDR2 SYDVKM. The CDR3 spans 13 residues. CDR3 DNA sequence: TGTGCCAGCAGCCCCGGGGGGCAAGAGACCCAGTACTTC. Translating gives CASSPGGQETQYF.

The rearrangement joins TRBV7-9 to TRBJ1-2; TRBD1 might be the D (6 bases). V dropped 0 bases and J dropped 4 bases, with 12 bases sitting between them. This CDR3 contains 15 residues. Germline V gene sequence: CDR1 SEHNR, CDR2 FQNEAQ (reference sequence). CDR3 sequence reads: CASSLAAGDAYGYTF. In DNA form, the CDR3 reads TGTGCCAGCAGCTTAGCGGCAGGGGATGCCTATGGCTACACCTTC.

The rearrangement links TRBV5-1 to TRBJ2-3, with D tentatively TRBD2 (5 bases). The germline V gene has CDR1 SGHRS and CDR2 YFSETQ. Trimming pared 2 bases from V and 4 bases from J, leaving 11 bases between. The CDR3 is 14 amino acids. The CDR3, as DNA: TGCGCCAGCAGCTTTAGGGTAGCGTCAGATACGCAGTATTTT. Encoded protein: CASSFRVASDTQYF.

This clone was seen only a few times. The chain employs TRBV7-9 and TRBJ1-2, with D possibly being TRBD1 (6 bases). The CDR3 loop spans 14 amino acids. CDR1 is SEHNR, CDR2 FQNEAQ, per germline (reference sequence). V shed 5 bases and J shed 2 bases, with 12 bases lying between them. The CDR3 sequence is CASSISGTNYGYTF. As DNA, the CDR3 is TGTGCCAGCAGCATAAGCGGGACAAACTATGGCTACACCTTC.

The rearrangement links TRBV6-5 to TRBJ1-2; TRBD1 agrees at 7 bases. The CDR3 contains 14 residues. V was pared by 4 bases and J by 7 bases, with 9 bases of the junction left unmatched. The V gene's germline CDR1 is MNHEY and CDR2 SVGAGI. As DNA, the CDR3 is TGTGCCAGCAGTTCCCTCGACAGGGAGTCTGGCTACACCTTC. Residues: CASSSLDRESGYTF.

V gene TRBV5-1 combines with J gene TRBJ2-7; 7 nucleotides agree with TRBD1. CDR1 SGHRS and CDR2 YFSETQ come from the germline V gene. V trimming: 4 bases; J trimming: 2 bases; junction bases outside the gene matches: 6. CDR3 length equals 14 residues. The CDR3: CASSPTGQTYEQYF. CDR3 coding DNA: TGCGCCAGCAGCCCGACGGGACAGACCTACGAGCAGTACTTC.

This clone was detected only once. The gene calls are TRBV7-2 and TRBJ2-2; no clear D gene. The V gene lost 0 bases and the J gene lost 2 bases, with 7 bases spanning the gap. The CDR3 is 15 residues long. Germline-derived CDR1 and CDR2 are SGHTA and FQGNSA. The CDR3 DNA follows: TGTGCCAGCAGCTTAGCCCGACTTAACACCGGGGAGCTGTTTTTT. Translating it yields CASSLARLNTGELFF. Complete variable domain (other parts from reference TRBV7-2 and TRBJ2-2): GAGVSQSPSNKVTEKGKDVELRCDPISGHTALYWYRQSLGQGLEFLIYFQGNSAPDKSGLPSDRFSAERTGGSVSTLTIQRTQQEDSAVYLCASSLARLNTGELFFGEGSRLTVL.

The chain joins TRBV4-2 to TRBJ2-1; 10 bases agree with TRBD2. Trimming took 0 bases from V and 4 from J; bases not matched to a gene: 0. The germline V gene encodes CDR1 LGHNA and CDR2 YNFKEQ. There are 15 residues in the CDR3. The CDR3 region is CASSQELAGYNEQFF. In DNA form, the CDR3 reads TGTGCCAGCAGCCAAGAACTAGCGGGGTACAATGAGCAGTTCTTC.

The V and J genes are TRBV7-2 and TRBJ2-1; D remains ambiguous. CDR1 and CDR2 (germline): SGHTA, FQGNSA. The CDR3 extends over 14 amino acids. The V end lost 0 bases, the J end lost 6 bases, and 9 bases lay between the germline ends. This CDR3 is CASSLAWASNEQFF. The CDR3 coding sequence is TGTGCCAGCAGCTTAGCCTGGGCTTCCAATGAGCAGTTCTTC.

This clone has a handful of counts. The gene calls are TRBV11-1 and TRBJ2-1; 11 bases map to TRBD1. CDR1 is SGHAT, CDR2 FQDESV, per germline (reference sequence). The CDR3 loop spans 14 amino acids. V was clipped by 5 bases and J by 10 bases; unmatched bases: 7. DNA of the CDR3: TGTGCCAGCAGCAGCGGACAGGGGGCTAGGGAGCAGTTCTTC. This codes for CASSSGQGAREQFF. Combining the CDR3 with reference TRBV11-1 and TRBJ2-1 gives the whole variable domain EAEVAQSPRYKITEKSQAVAFWCDPISGHATLYWYRQILGQGPELLVQFQDESVVDDSQLPKDRFSAERLKGVDSTLKIQPAELGDSAMYLCASSSGQGAREQFFGPGTRLTVL.

This rearrangement joins TRBV7-2 to TRBJ1-3; possible D gene TRBD1, 5 bases. The V gene lost 3 bases and the J gene lost 0 bases, with 6 bases spanning the gap. The CDR3 contains 14 residues. Looked up from germline, CDR1 is SGHTA and CDR2 is FQGNSA. CDR3 in amino acids: CASSLTASGNTIYF. As DNA, the CDR3 is TGTGCCAGCAGCTTGACAGCCTCTGGAAACACCATATATTTT.

The chain has TRBV6-5 and TRBJ1-1; 8 nucleotides align to TRBD1. Germline lookup yields CDR1 MNHEY and CDR2 SVGAGI. The junction had 5 bases not matched to a gene; V was cut back by 4 bases and J by 4 bases. The CDR3 covers 14 residues. In DNA, the CDR3 is TGTGCCAGCAGTTCTCACACAGGGGGCACTGAAGCTTTCTTT. This translates into CASSSHTGGTEAFF.

The rearrangement links TRBV9 to TRBJ2-3; TRBD1 agrees at 8 bases. V dropped 4 bases and J dropped 2; count of bases not matched to a gene: 6. CDR3 length: 15 residues. Per the germline V gene, CDR1 is SGDLS and CDR2 is YYNGEE. CDR3 sequence (DNA): TGTGCCAGCAGCACGCAGGGGGCATTCACAGATACGCAGTATTTT. Amino acids: CASSTQGAFTDTQYF. Drawing the rest from reference TRBV9 and TRBJ2-3, the complete variable domain is DSGVTQTPKHLITATGQRVTLRCSPRSGDLSVYWYQQSLDQGLQFLIQYYNGEERAKGNILERFSAQQFPDLHSELNLSSLELGDSALYFCASSTQGAFTDTQYFGPGTRLTVL.

This sequence joins TRBV28 and TRBJ1-2; 9 nucleotides match TRBD1. CDR1 and CDR2 (germline): MDHEN, SYDVKM. V lost 8 bases and J lost 7; bases outside the gene matches: 17. This CDR3 contains 16 residues. CDR3 sequence reads: CASHTSGQGRKSGYTF. The CDR3 DNA reads TGTGCCAGCCACACTTCCGGACAGGGGAGGAAAAGTGGCTACACCTTC.

The chain is built from TRBV5-8 and TRBJ2-3, with D possibly being TRBD1 (6 bases). V lost 0 bases, J lost 0 bases, and 8 bases lay in between. In germline, CDR1 is SGHTS, CDR2 YDEGEE. The CDR3 runs 15 residues. The CDR3 nucleotides read TGTGCCAGCAGCTTGGCAGGGGCGAGCACAGATACGCAGTATTTT. It translates to CASSLAGASTDTQYF.